This T cell receptor beta chain came from a study of cytomegalovirus exposure and HLA in healthy donors. PCR used 60 Vbeta primers and 13 Jbeta primers. Repertoires were generated with immunoSEQ multiplex PCR, while TCRdb's copy carries only in-frame clones and drops some. The sample shows roughly 50,000 clones, and 25% to 30% sits with its ten largest clones. CDR3 length: 14 amino acids. Germline V gene sequence: CDR1 LNHDA, CDR2 SQIVND (reference sequence). Trimming took off 3 bases at V and 3 bases at J, with 8 bases between the two ends. The specimen sequenced was PBMCs. The chain couples TRBV19 to TRBJ1-4; D is possibly TRBD1 (6 bases). The receptor's source is a man aged 40-49 years in good health and CMV-seropositive. The DNA for the CDR3 is TGTGCCAGTAGTATGCGACAGGCTAATGAAAAACTGTTTTTT. Protein sequence: CASSMRQANEKLFF.